The present T cell receptor beta chain was sequenced within a study of T cell responses to AZD1222 COVID-19 vaccine. Whole-study findings and limits: In the spike-specific TCR repertoire, nearly half reportedly target unmutated variant regions. Regions 160-218 and 743-854 held dominance among vaccine-associated CD4 TCRs, which spanned spike. Every sample of the repertoires postdated the peak T cell response.

As for this clone: The antigen is undetermined.

The data were produced by immunoSEQ multiplex PCR, yet TCRdb's version contains in-frame clones alone and is incomplete. The data show approximately 150,000 clones, about 90% seen once. This CDR3 region has 17 residues. The trim removed 4 bases at V and 7 bases at J, leaving 13 bases unmatched. Germline assignment: CDR1 KGHSH and CDR2 LQKENI. The material was peripheral blood, obtained 28 days after the second AZD1222 dose. The rearrangement uses TRBV18 and TRBJ1-6; 7 nucleotides align to TRBD1. This receptor was identified in an adult who received the AZD1222 COVID-19 vaccine. CDR3 in amino acids: CASSQQGTQLYNSPLHF. CDR3 nucleotide sequence: TGTGCCAGCTCACAACAGGGGACACAACTCTACAATTCACCCCTCCACTTT.